The T cell receptor (beta chain) under discussion was sequenced for a study of T cells in tuberculosis. General observations from the study: Smaller alpha distances in active tuberculosis partly reflected shorter CDR3-alpha lengths.

A note on this clone: Its antigen is not identified.

The assay was immunoSEQ multiplex PCR, and TCRdb's table has in-frame clones only and misses some. In the table there are 25,000 to 40,000 clones, approximately 90% of which are singletons. Trimming took 2 bases from V and 5 from J, leaving 10 bases between them. CDR3 size: 13 residues. The germline gives CDR1 SGHRS, CDR2 YFSETQ. The chain combines TRBV5-1 with TRBJ1-1, with D unclear. The sequence was collected from a donor between 10 and 35 years old with latent tuberculosis or without tuberculosis infection. Some clones in this sample may be carry-over from other donors' samples. Source material: PBMCs. The CDR3 protein is CASSLHPHTEAFF. DNA of the CDR3: TGCGCCAGCAGCTTACACCCTCATACTGAAGCTTTCTTT. Using reference TRBV5-1 and TRBJ1-1 for the parts outside the CDR3, the full variable domain is KAGVTQTPRYLIKTRGQQVTLSCSPISGHRSVSWYQQTPGQGLQFLFEYFSETQRNKGNFPGRFSGRQFSNSRSEMNVSTLELGDSALYLCASSLHPHTEAFFGQGTRLTVV.